A single sample gave rise to the 21 T cell receptor beta chains below, sequenced in a study of cytomegalovirus exposure and HLA in healthy donors. Vbeta (60) and Jbeta (13) primers were used in the PCR. The repertoire was sequenced with immunoSEQ multiplex PCR; TCRdb's copy has only in-frame clones and lacks some. The profile shows tens of thousands of clones, roughly four fifths of them singletons. Sequencing used PBMCs. These receptors originate from a woman in her late teens or twenties in good health and CMV-seropositive.

The chain uses TRBV7-9 and TRBJ1-1; D ambiguous. The CDR3 has 12 residues. CDR1 and CDR2 from the germline V gene are SEHNR and FQNEAQ (reference sequence). V lost 2 bases and J 5 bases, leaving 6 bases between the germline ends. CDR3 DNA sequence: TGTGCCAGCAGCTTAAGGAGGACTGAAGCTTTCTTT. Its translation is CASSLRRTEAFF.

This chain links TRBV4-2 with TRBJ2-1, with TRBD2 matching over 7 bases. V dropped 3 bases and J dropped 7; count of bases not matched to a gene: 3. The CDR3 totals 13 residues. Germline V CDR1 and CDR2: LGHNA, YNFKEQ. Here the CDR3 DNA reads TGTGCCAGCAGCCAGGTTAGCGGGAATGAGCAGTTCTTC. This encodes CASSQVSGNEQFF.

This chain uses TRBV19 with TRBJ1-2; the D is unclear. The V gene lost 6 bases and the J gene lost 5 bases, with 10 bases spanning the gap. The germline CDR1 and CDR2 sequences are LNHDA and SQIVND (reference sequence). CDR3 length: 12 amino acids. This chain's CDR3 is CASSQAGYGYTF. The CDR3 DNA reads as TGTGCCAGTAGCCAGGCGGGGTATGGCTACACCTTC. The complete variable domain, with remaining parts taken from reference TRBV19 and TRBJ1-2, reads DGGITQSPKYLFRKEGQNVTLSCEQNLNHDAMYWYRQDPGQGLRLIYYSQIVNDFQKGDIAEGYSVSREKKESFPLTVTSAQKNPTAFYLCASSQAGYGYTFGSGTRLTVV.

The chain uses TRBV12-5 and TRBJ1-3, with 11 bases that match TRBD1. The CDR3 consists of 17 residues. V lost 1 base to trimming and J lost 2 bases; unmatched junction nucleotides: 4. Germline values: CDR1 LGHNT, CDR2 FRNRAP. CDR3 residues: CASGLAPGQGAGNTIYF. The CDR3 nucleotides are TGTGCTAGTGGTTTGGCCCCGGGACAGGGGGCTGGAAACACCATATATTTT.

This clone is a singleton in its sample. The rearrangement links TRBV5-8 to TRBJ1-4, with 7 bases fitting TRBD1. The V and J ends lost 4 bases and 7 bases, in that order; junction bases with no gene match: 10. The germline V gene has CDR1 SGHTS and CDR2 YDEGEE. The length of the CDR3 is 15 residues. In DNA, the CDR3 is TGTGCCAGCAGCCAGCAGACAGGGATAGGTGAAAAACTGTTTTTT. Protein: CASSQQTGIGEKLFF.

This clone has a handful of counts. This sequence joins TRBV6-5 and TRBJ1-4; D is unclear. V lost 2 bases and J 2 bases, leaving 6 bases between the germline ends. The V gene's germline CDR1 is MNHEY and CDR2 SVGAGI. The CDR3 is 14 residues long. CDR3 in amino acids: CASSYLSTNEKLFF. Here the CDR3 DNA reads TGTGCCAGCAGTTACCTTTCCACTAATGAAAAACTGTTTTTT.

CDR3 sequence (DNA): TGTGCCAGCAGTGAATGGGTCCCGGGGGTTCAAGAGACCCAGTACTTC. It encodes CASSEWVPGVQETQYF. The chain has TRBV25-1 and TRBJ2-5; possibly TRBD2 for D (6 bases). CDR1 and CDR2 from the germline V gene are MGHDK and SYGVNS. The V end lost 1 base, the J end lost 2 bases, and 14 bases lay between the germline ends. The CDR3 spans 16 residues.

This clone is classed as medium-sized. This chain links TRBV6-5 with TRBJ2-2, with a weak D call TRBD1 (6 bases). The germline CDR1 and CDR2 sequences are MNHEY and SVGAGI. This CDR3 is 15 amino acids long. V gave up 5 bases and J gave up 1 base, with 11 bases separating them. CDR3 in DNA: TGTGCCAGCAGTCGGGACACTCGGAACACCGGGGAGCTGTTTTTT. This translates into CASSRDTRNTGELFF.

The chain couples TRBV30 to TRBJ2-5; D may be TRBD2 (7 bases). Trimming pared 8 bases from V and 13 bases from J, leaving 20 bases between. Germline V gives CDR1 GTSNPN, CDR2 SVGIG (reference sequence). The CDR3 is 11 amino acids. The DNA for the CDR3 is TGTGCCCGCGGGGGCTTGGGATTCTGGTACTTC. Encoded protein: CARGGLGFWYF. The full variable domain, rest sourced from reference TRBV30 and TRBJ2-5, is SQTIHQWPATLVQPVGSPLSLECTVEGTSNPNLYWYRQAAGRGLQLLFYSVGIGQISSEVPQNLSASRPQDRQFILSSKKLLLSDSGFYLCARGGLGFWYFGPGTRLLVL.

The rearrangement uses TRBV19 and TRBJ1-1, with D possibly matching TRBD1 (5 bases). Germline V gene sequence: CDR1 LNHDA, CDR2 SQIVND (reference sequence). The V and J ends lost 0 bases and 4 bases respectively, with 18 bases between them. The CDR3 length is 17 residues. DNA for the CDR3: TGTGCCAGTAGTATAGATTCCACAGGCTGGGCCGGCACTGAAGCTTTCTTT. This encodes CASSIDSTGWAGTEAFF.

The rearrangement joins TRBV11-2 to TRBJ2-3; tentative D call: TRBD2 (5 bases). This CDR3 has 14 amino acids. Trimming took off 8 bases at V and 7 bases at J, with 19 bases between the two ends. CDR1 SGHAT and CDR2 FQNNGV come from the germline V gene. The CDR3 coding sequence is TGTGCCAGCGCCATAGAGTGGGTCGGGAATACGCAGTATTTT. Its protein product is CASAIEWVGNTQYF.

The rearrangement joins TRBV10-2 to TRBJ2-3; TRBD2 matches at 7 bases. Trimming removed 6 bases from V and 0 bases from J; junction bases left unmatched: 6. CDR1 WSHSY and CDR2 SAAADI come from the germline V gene. The CDR3 totals 15 residues. CDR3 region: CASRDGGTSTDTQYF. The CDR3 region has the DNA TGCGCCAGCAGAGACGGGGGGACTAGCACAGATACGCAGTATTTT.

The V and J genes are TRBV29-1 and TRBJ2-7; 7 bases match TRBD2. The length of the CDR3 is 16 residues. The germline CDR1 and CDR2 sequences are SQVTM and ANQGSEA. Trimming removed 6 bases from V and 7 bases from J; junction bases left unmatched: 21. The CDR3 nucleotides are TGCAGCGTCGCCGGGACTATATCCCTCTCTGGGGGAGAGCAGTACTTC. This encodes CSVAGTISLSGGEQYF.

This sequence joins TRBV7-9 and TRBJ1-1; tentative D call: TRBD1 (5 bases). The ends were cut back, 5 bases at V and 3 bases at J, with 10 bases in the middle. This CDR3 is 13 amino acids long. Germline V gives CDR1 SEHNR, CDR2 FQNEAQ (reference sequence). The CDR3 DNA follows: TGTGCCAGCAGCCCGACAGTTGACACTGAAGCTTTCTTT. Translated: CASSPTVDTEAFF.

J is TRBJ2-7 and V is TRBV2, with 10 bases matching TRBD2. There are 18 residues in the CDR3. Germline loops: CDR1 SNHLY, CDR2 FYNNEI. V shed 1 base, J shed 5 bases, and the junction held 14 bases outside the gene matches. CDR3 sequence (DNA): TGTGCCAGCAGTGAAGATTTGGGGGCTAGCGGGAGTCTCAACGAGCAGTACTTC. Translation: CASSEDLGASGSLNEQYF.

The chain combines TRBV4-2 with TRBJ2-3; D is possibly TRBD2 (6 bases). With 0 bases removed from V and 0 bases from J, the gap between germline ends came to 13 bases. The CDR3 has 17 amino acids. Germline V gene data show CDR1 as LGHNA and CDR2 as YNFKEQ. CDR3 sequence: CASSQDPGTASTDTQYF. The CDR3, as DNA: TGTGCCAGCAGCCAAGATCCCGGGACTGCTAGCACAGATACGCAGTATTTT.

The chain is built from TRBV7-8 and TRBJ1-2; 7 bases fit TRBD1. Germline V gene lookup returns CDR1 SGHVS and CDR2 FQNEAQ. The CDR3 spans 16 residues. With 2 bases clipped from V and 0 bases from J, the junction kept 6 bases outside the gene matches. CDR3 bases: TGTGCCAGCAGCTTAACGACAGGGCTAACTAACTATGGCTACACCTTC. It encodes CASSLTTGLTNYGYTF.

This sequence joins TRBV2 and TRBJ2-7, with 8 bases matching TRBD2. With V trimmed by 1 base and J by 3 bases, 8 bases remained unmatched. This CDR3 is built from 16 residues. Germline V CDR1 and CDR2: SNHLY, FYNNEI. CDR3 coding DNA: TGTGCCAGCAGTGAAGGGACTAGCAGACCGATCTACGAGCAGTACTTC. Translation gives CASSEGTSRPIYEQYF.

This rearrangement joins TRBV5-6 to TRBJ1-6; no clear D. With 2 bases removed from V and 9 bases from J, the gap between germline ends came to 27 bases. The CDR3 has 19 amino acids. CDR1 and CDR2 (germline): SGHDT, YYEEEE. As DNA, the CDR3 is TGTGCCAGCAGCTTCTTAGATTCCCTGATTTTAGAAAGCGGTTCACCCCTCCACTTT. Amino acid sequence: CASSFLDSLILESGSPLHF. The whole variable domain, remainder taken from reference TRBV5-6 and TRBJ1-6, is DAGVTQSPTHLIKTRGQQVTLRCSPKSGHDTVSWYQQALGQGPQFIFQYYEEEERQRGNFPDRFSGHQFPNYSSELNVNALLLGDSALYLCASSFLDSLILESGSPLHFGNGTRLTVT.

The rearrangement uses TRBV5-6 and TRBJ1-6, with D unclear. The CDR3 is made up of 14 amino acids. Trimming removed 0 bases from V and 7 bases from J, with 8 bases in between. Germline V gives CDR1 SGHDT, CDR2 YYEEEE. CDR3 coding DNA: TGTGCCAGCAGCTTGGGCAGGTCGAATTCACCCCTCCACTTT. Amino acids: CASSLGRSNSPLHF. The full variable domain, completed using reference TRBV5-6 and TRBJ1-6, is DAGVTQSPTHLIKTRGQQVTLRCSPKSGHDTVSWYQQALGQGPQFIFQYYEEEERQRGNFPDRFSGHQFPNYSSELNVNALLLGDSALYLCASSLGRSNSPLHFGNGTRLTVT.

The V gene is TRBV29-1, the J gene TRBJ2-1, with TRBD1 identical over 8 bases. The CDR3 has 14 amino acids. The junction had 9 bases not matched to a gene; V was cut back by 8 bases and J by 3 bases. Germline V gives CDR1 SQVTM, CDR2 ANQGSEA. In DNA, the CDR3 is TGCAGCTTAATATTGGACAGGGTCTACAATGAGCAGTTCTTC. It yields the protein CSLILDRVYNEQFF.